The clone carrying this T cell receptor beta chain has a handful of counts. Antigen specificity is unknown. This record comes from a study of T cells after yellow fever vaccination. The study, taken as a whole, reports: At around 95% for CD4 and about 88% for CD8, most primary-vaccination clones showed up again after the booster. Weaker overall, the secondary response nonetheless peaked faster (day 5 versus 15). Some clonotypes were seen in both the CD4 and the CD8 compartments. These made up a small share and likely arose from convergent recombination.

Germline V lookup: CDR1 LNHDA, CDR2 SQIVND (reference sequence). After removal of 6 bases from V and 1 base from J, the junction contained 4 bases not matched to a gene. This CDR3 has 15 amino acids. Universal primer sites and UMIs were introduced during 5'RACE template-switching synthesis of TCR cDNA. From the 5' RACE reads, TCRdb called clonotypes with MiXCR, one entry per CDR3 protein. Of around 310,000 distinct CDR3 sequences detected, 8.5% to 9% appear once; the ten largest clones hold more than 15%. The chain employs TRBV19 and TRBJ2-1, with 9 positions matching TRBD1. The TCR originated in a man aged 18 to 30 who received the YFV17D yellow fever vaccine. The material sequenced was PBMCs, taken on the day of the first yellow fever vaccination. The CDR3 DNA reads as TGTGCCAGTAGAAGACAGGGGGGGTCCTACAATGAGCAGTTCTTC. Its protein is CASRRQGGSYNEQFF.